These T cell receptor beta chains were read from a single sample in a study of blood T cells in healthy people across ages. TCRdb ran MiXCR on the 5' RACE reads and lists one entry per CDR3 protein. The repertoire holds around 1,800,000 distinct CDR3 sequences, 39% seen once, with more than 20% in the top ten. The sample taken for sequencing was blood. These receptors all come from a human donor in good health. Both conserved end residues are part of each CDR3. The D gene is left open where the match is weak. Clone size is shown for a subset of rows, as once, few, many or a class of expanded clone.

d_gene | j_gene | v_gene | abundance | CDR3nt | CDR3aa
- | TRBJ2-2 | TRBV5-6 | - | TGTGCCAGCAGCTTGGCCCTAGGCAGGGAGAACACCGGGGAACTGTTTTTT | CASSLALGRENTGELFF
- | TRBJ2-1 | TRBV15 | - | TGTGCCACCAGCAAAGGGGAAGGCAGGGATGCCTACAATAAGCAGTTCTTC | CATSKGEGRDAYNKQFF
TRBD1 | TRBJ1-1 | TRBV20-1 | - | TGCAGTGCTAGAGAACCAGGGGGCCCCACTGAAGCTTTCTTT | CSAREPGGPTEAFF
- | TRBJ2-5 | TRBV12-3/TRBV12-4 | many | TGTGCCAGCACTAGCCTTGGGGAGACCCAGTACTTC | CASTSLGETQYF
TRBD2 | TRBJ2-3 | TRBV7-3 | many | TGTGCCAGCAGCTTAACCGGGGGGGTCACAGATACGCAGTATTTT | CASSLTGGVTDTQYF
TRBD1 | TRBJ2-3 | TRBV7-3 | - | TGTGCCAGCAGCGGCCAGACAGGGGGGCCCAGGACGCAGTATTTT | CASSGQTGGPRTQYF
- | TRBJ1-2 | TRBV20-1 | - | TGCAGTGCCCCGGGGGGGTCCCAAAGCCGGCCCTTCTATGGCTACACCTTC | CSAPGGSQSRPFYGYTF
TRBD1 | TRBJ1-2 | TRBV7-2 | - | TGTGCCAGCAGCTTACCCGGGACAGGGTTAGGTGGCTACACCTTC | CASSLPGTGLGGYTF
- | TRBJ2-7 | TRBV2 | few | TGTGCCAGCAGTAGTAGACAGTTAAGGTCCTACGAGCAGTACTTC | CASSSRQLRSYEQYF
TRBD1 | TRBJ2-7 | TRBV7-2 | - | TGTGCCAGCAGCTCTTCTTCCCCGGGACAGGGTTTCGAAATAAACTACGAGCAGTACTTC | CASSSSSPGQGFEINYEQYF
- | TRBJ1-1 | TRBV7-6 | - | TGTGCCAGCAGCTTGGGGGGACACGATATGAACACTGAAGCTTTCTTT | CASSLGGHDMNTEAFF
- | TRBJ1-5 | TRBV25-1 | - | TGTGCCAGCAGCTCTCACGAGGACTATCAGCCCCAGCATTTT | CASSSHEDYQPQHF
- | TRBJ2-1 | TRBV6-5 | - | TGTGCCAGCAGCCCCAACTACCCCAATGAGCAGTTCTTC | CASSPNYPNEQFF
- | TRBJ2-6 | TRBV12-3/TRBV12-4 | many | TGTGCCAGCACCGAGGTCTCTGGGGCCAACGTCCTGACTTTC | CASTEVSGANVLTF
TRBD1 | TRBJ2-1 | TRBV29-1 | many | TGCAGCGCTCGGACAGGGGTCAGCTGGGAGTTCTTC | CSARTGVSWEFF
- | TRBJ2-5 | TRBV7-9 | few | TGTGCCAGCAGCTCCTCCTCCGGTAGGACCCAGTACTTC | CASSSSSGRTQYF
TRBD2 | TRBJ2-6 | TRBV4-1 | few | TGCGCCAGCAGCCCCTACCCCCTAGCGGGACACTCTGGGGCCAACGTCCTGACTTTC | CASSPYPLAGHSGANVLTF
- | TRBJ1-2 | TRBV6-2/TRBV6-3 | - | TGTGCCAGCAGCCGGGGGAGATATGGCTACACCTTC | CASSRGRYGYTF
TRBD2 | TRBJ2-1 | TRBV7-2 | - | TGTGCCAGCAGCCTAAACCGACACGGACTAGCGGGGGGACAGCAGTTCTTC | CASSLNRHGLAGGQQFF
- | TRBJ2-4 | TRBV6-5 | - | TGTGCCAGCAGTTACTCGGAGGGAAGGGAGCAGTACTTC | CASSYSEGREQYF
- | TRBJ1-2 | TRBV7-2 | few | TGTGCCAGCAGCTTAAATCCCGGGCAGGGGTATGGCTACACCTTC | CASSLNPGQGYGYTF
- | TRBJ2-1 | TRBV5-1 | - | TGCGCCAGCAGCCCGGACACAGGGTCCTACAATGAGCAGTTCTTC | CASSPDTGSYNEQFF
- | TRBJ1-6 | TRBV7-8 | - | TGTGCCAGCAGCACCGCAGGGACCTCACCCCTCCACTTT | CASSTAGTSPLHF
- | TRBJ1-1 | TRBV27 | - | TGTGCCAGCAGTTGGGGCCGCCCCACACGTTTGAACACTGAAGCTTTCTTT | CASSWGRPTRLNTEAFF
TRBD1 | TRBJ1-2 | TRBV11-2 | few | TGTGCCAGCAGCGCCCATGACAGGGGGCTTCGGGGCTACACCTTC | CASSAHDRGLRGYTF
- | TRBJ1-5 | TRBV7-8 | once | TGTACCAGCAGCCTTCATCCAAATCAGCCCCAGCATTTT | CTSSLHPNQPQHF
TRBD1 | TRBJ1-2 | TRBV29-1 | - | TGCAGCGTTGAAGCCCACCCTCCGGGACAGAATTATGGCTACACCTTC | CSVEAHPPGQNYGYTF
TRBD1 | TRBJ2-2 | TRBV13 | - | TGTGCCAGCAGCCCAACGACAGGGTCCACCGGGGAGCTGTTTTTT | CASSPTTGSTGELFF
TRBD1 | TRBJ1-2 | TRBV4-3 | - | TGCGCCTGCACGGAATATTCCGGGACAGGGGAGAACTATGGCTACACCTTC | CACTEYSGTGENYGYTF
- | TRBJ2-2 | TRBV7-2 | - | TGCGCCAGCAGCCCTCAGGGTAGCGGATACACCGGGGAGCCGTTTTTT | CASSPQGSGYTGEPFF
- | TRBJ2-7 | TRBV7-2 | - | TGTGCCAGCAGCTTATATCCAGGCTCCTACGAGCAGTACTTC | CASSLYPGSYEQYF
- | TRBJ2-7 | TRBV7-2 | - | TGTGCCAGCAGCTTATCGATAGGGCGGACCTACGAGCAGTACTTC | CASSLSIGRTYEQYF
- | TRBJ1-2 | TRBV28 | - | TGTGCCAGCACCGCAGAGGGAAGGGATGGCTACACCTTC | CASTAEGRDGYTF
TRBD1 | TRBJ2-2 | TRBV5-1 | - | TGCGCCAGCAGCTTACAGGGGGCTATTAACACCGGGGAGCTGTTTTTT | CASSLQGAINTGELFF
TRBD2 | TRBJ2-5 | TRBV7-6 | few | TGTGCCAGCAGCTTAGCGACTAGCGGGGGCCAAGAGACCCAGTACTTC | CASSLATSGGQETQYF
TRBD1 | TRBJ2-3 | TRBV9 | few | TGTGCCAGCAGCGTAGGAGACAGGGGAAGCAGAGATACGCAGTATTTT | CASSVGDRGSRDTQYF
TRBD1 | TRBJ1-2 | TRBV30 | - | TGTGCCTGGACCGCCGAGGGACAGGGGAACTATGGCTACACCTTC | CAWTAEGQGNYGYTF
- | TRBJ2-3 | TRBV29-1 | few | TGCAGCGTTGCGGCGACTGGAGATACGCAGTATTTT | CSVAATGDTQYF
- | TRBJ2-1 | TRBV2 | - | TGTGCCAGCAGTGCAGGACAAAATGAGCAGTTCTTC | CASSAGQNEQFF
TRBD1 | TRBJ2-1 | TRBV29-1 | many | TGCAGCGTTGGAAAGACAGGGGGCAATGAGCAGTTCTTC | CSVGKTGGNEQFF
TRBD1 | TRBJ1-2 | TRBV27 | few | TGTGCCAGCAGTTTATCCAGGACAGGGGTTTATTACTATGGCTACACCTTC | CASSLSRTGVYYYGYTF
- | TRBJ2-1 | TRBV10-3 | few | TGTGCCATCAGTGAGTTCAAGGGGTTAAGGGAAACGGATGAGCAGTTCTTC | CAISEFKGLRETDEQFF
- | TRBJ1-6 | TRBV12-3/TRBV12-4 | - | TGTGCCAGCAGTTTTGGGTTGTATAATTCACCCCTCCACTTT | CASSFGLYNSPLHF
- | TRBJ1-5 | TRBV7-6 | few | TGTGCCAGCAGCTTGCAGATCAATCAGCCCCAGCATTTT | CASSLQINQPQHF